Listed below are T cell receptor beta chains from one sample, sequenced in a study of shared clonotypes between healthy human individuals. Profiled with immunoSEQ multiplex PCR; TCRdb holds only in-frame clones, not every one. The table has 700,000 to 950,000 clones, about 97% seen once. Source material: naive CD8+ T cells sorted from blood. Receptors were obtained from a man aged 25 to 40 in good health. The CDR3 runs from the conserved cysteine through the conserved F or W. A D gene is named only where the DNA matches it firmly. Size is omitted from some rows. Given values are once, few, many or a class for expanded clones.

d_call j_call clone_size v_call cdr3_nt cdr3_aa
TRBD2 TRBJ2-1 NA TRBV7-2 TGTGCCAGCAGCTTAGCGATGGGACTAGTAAGGAATGAGCAGTTCTTC CASSLAMGLVRNEQFF
NA TRBJ2-7 NA TRBV11-2 TGTGCCAGCAGCCAGGGCGTTCGGTCCGGCTACGAGCAGTACTTC CASSQGVRSGYEQYF
TRBD1 TRBJ2-3 NA TRBV11-2 TGTGCCAGCAGCTGGCCCCCGGGACAGGGGTCAGATACGCAGTATTTT CASSWPPGQGSDTQYF
NA TRBJ2-1 NA TRBV9 TGTGCCAGCAGCGTTGGAGGGGCCCTTTCCTACAATGAGCAGTTCTTC CASSVGGALSYNEQFF
NA TRBJ2-7 NA TRBV28 TGTGCCAGCAGTTCGGGCCTAACCTACGAGCAGTACTTC CASSSGLTYEQYF
NA TRBJ2-7 NA TRBV5-4 TGTGCCAGCAGCTTGGAATGGGGGGCTGCGGTCTCCTACGAGCAGTACTTC CASSLEWGAAVSYEQYF
NA TRBJ1-5 once TRBV18 TGTGCCAGCTCACCACCAGGAGGGGCGATCCAGGATCAGCCCCAGCATTTT CASSPPGGAIQDQPQHF
NA TRBJ2-1 NA TRBV6-6 TGTGCCAGCAATTACGACTTAGGACAGTTAGGGAATGAGCAGTTCTTC CASNYDLGQLGNEQFF
NA TRBJ1-1 NA TRBV5-1 TGCGCCAGCAGCTTGGCGGGGGGCGGAGCTTTCTTT CASSLAGGGAFF
NA TRBJ2-7 NA TRBV29-1 TGCAGCCTCGGTGCGAGCTCCTACGAGCAGTACTTC CSLGASSYEQYF
NA TRBJ2-2 NA TRBV9 TGTGCCAGCAGCGTAAAAGGGCTGAACACCGGGGAGCTGTTTTTT CASSVKGLNTGELFF
TRBD1 TRBJ2-7 once TRBV28 TGTGCCAGCAGTTTATGGAGGGGGCCGACCTACGAGCAGTACTTC CASSLWRGPTYEQYF
TRBD1 TRBJ2-5 NA TRBV27 TGTGCCAGCAGTTTCCACAGGGGGCAAGAGACCCAGTACTTC CASSFHRGQETQYF
NA TRBJ2-1 NA TRBV13 TGTGCCAGCAGCCTAGGCCCGAAGTCGTTCTTC CASSLGPKSFF
TRBD2 TRBJ2-1 NA TRBV27 TGTGCCAGCAGTCCCCGGACTAGCGGGGATTACAATGAGCAGTTCTTC CASSPRTSGDYNEQFF
NA TRBJ2-1 NA TRBV27 TGTGCCAGCAGTTTGAACTCCTACAATGAGCAGTTCTTC CASSLNSYNEQFF
NA TRBJ2-2 NA TRBV9 TGTGCCAGCAGCCCCCAGGGACTCAAGAACACCGGGGAGCTGTTTTTT CASSPQGLKNTGELFF
NA TRBJ2-5 NA TRBV5-4 TGTGCCAGCATAACAGGGCAGACCCAGTACTTC CASITGQTQYF
TRBD1 TRBJ2-1 NA TRBV2 TGTGCCAGCATAACCGGACAGGGGTTGAACAATGAGCAGTTCTTC CASITGQGLNNEQFF
TRBD1 TRBJ2-7 NA TRBV7-2 TGTGCCAGCAGCTTAGCAACAGGGGGCAATACCTACGAGCAGTACTTC CASSLATGGNTYEQYF
NA TRBJ1-2 once TRBV12-5 TGTGCTAGTGCCCAGGAGATAATCTATGGCTACACCTTC CASAQEIIYGYTF
NA TRBJ1-3 NA TRBV9 TGTGCCAGCAGCACGACAGGAGCCGGAAACACCATATATTTT CASSTTGAGNTIYF
NA TRBJ2-6 NA TRBV11-2 TGTGCCAGCAGCATTGATTGGGGCGGGGCCAACGTCCTGACTTTC CASSIDWGGANVLTF
TRBD1 TRBJ2-1 NA TRBV7-9 TGTGCCAGCAGCACTGGGACAGGCCACAATGAGCAGTTCTTC CASSTGTGHNEQFF
NA TRBJ2-3 NA TRBV6-5 TGTGCCAGCACCGGAGGTGGAGATACGCAGTATTTT CASTGGGDTQYF
TRBD1 TRBJ1-1 once TRBV30 TGTGCCTGGAGGGAGGGATGGACAGGACAGTCTGAAGCTTTCTTT CAWREGWTGQSEAFF
NA TRBJ1-2 NA TRBV7-9 TGTGCCAGCAGCAACAACAGGGAGAGGTATGGCTACACCTTC CASSNNRERYGYTF
TRBD1 TRBJ1-2 few TRBV5-1 TGCGCCAGCAGACCCTCCGGGACAGGGTGGTACACCTTC CASRPSGTGWYTF
TRBD2 TRBJ2-7 NA TRBV4-1 TGCGCCAGCAGCCCAAGTTGGGAGGGCCCTTCCTACGAGCAGTACTTC CASSPSWEGPSYEQYF
TRBD1 TRBJ2-2 NA TRBV15 TGTGCCACCAGCTCCCCTGGGACAGTGAACACCGGGGAGCTGTTTTTT CATSSPGTVNTGELFF
TRBD2 TRBJ2-1 NA TRBV4-2 TGTGCCAGCACCACGATCGGAGCGGGAAATGAGCAGTTCTTC CASTTIGAGNEQFF
TRBD2 TRBJ2-1 NA TRBV19 TGTGCCAGTAGTATAGCGGGGCGGCTAGCGGGAGGGTACAATGAGCAGTTCTTC CASSIAGRLAGGYNEQFF
NA TRBJ2-7 NA TRBV4-2 TGTGCCAGCGGAACGGACGAGCAGTACTTC CASGTDEQYF